The 28 T cell receptor beta chains in this list originate from one sample, sequenced in a study of T-cell reconstitution after alpha-beta-depleted transplantation in children. This sample's TCRbeta library carried unique molecular identifier barcodes. TCRdb analysed the PCR reads with MiXCR anew, one entry per CDR3 protein. Of over 450,000 distinct CDR3 sequences in the sample, 10% were seen once. The sample here was PBMCs, taken before TCRalphabeta/CD19-depleted stem cell transplant. The receptors here all came from a child aged 2 to 10 with inherited bone marrow failure, due to receive a stem cell transplant.

This clonotype was recorded at least ten times. This chain links TRBV4-3 with TRBJ2-2; D could derive from TRBD1 or TRBD2 (5 bases each). The germline gives CDR1 LGHNA, CDR2 YSLEER. V was pared by 0 bases and J by 5 bases, with 13 bases between. This CDR3 has 16 amino acids. The CDR3 here is CASSQDWGTGTGELFF. Here the CDR3 DNA reads TGCGCCAGCAGCCAAGATTGGGGGACCGGTACCGGGGAGCTGTTTTTT.

This clonotype was counted many times. The chain recombines TRBV24-1 with TRBJ2-1; a weak D match, TRBD2 (6 bases). CDR3 length: 16 residues. Germline CDR1 and CDR2: KGHDR and SFDVKD. V dropped 4 bases and J dropped 4 bases, with 16 bases sitting between them. The CDR3 loop reads CATSDAIAEAYNEQFF. The CDR3 coding sequence is TGTGCCACCAGTGACGCGATAGCGGAGGCATACAATGAGCAGTTCTTC.

The CDR3 here is CASLDSSSYNEQFF. The CDR3 bases are TGTGCCAGCTTAGACTCAAGCTCCTACAATGAGCAGTTCTTC. The chain recombines TRBV5-5 with TRBJ2-1, with no clear D. Trimming stripped 7 bases from V and 0 bases from J, with 11 bases between. The CDR3 extends over 14 amino acids. CDR1 and CDR2 (germline): SGHKS, YYEKEE (reference sequence).

This clonotype was detected ten times or more. V gene TRBV4-3 combines with J gene TRBJ2-5, with 8 bases matching TRBD1. V was clipped by 6 bases and J by 0 bases; unmatched bases: 6. Germline CDR1 and CDR2: LGHNA and YSLEER. This CDR3 has 15 residues. The CDR3 region has the DNA TGCGCCAGCAGTCGCCTGACAGGGGACCAAGAGACCCAGTACTTC. Its protein is CASSRLTGDQETQYF.

This clonotype was observed many times. The rearrangement joins TRBV7-2 to TRBJ1-2; 7 bases align to TRBD1. Germline CDR1 is SGHTA and CDR2 is FQGNSA. CDR3 length equals 13 residues. The ends lost 7 bases at V and 8 bases at J; junction bases unmatched: 10. CDR3 protein: CASTQTGLFGYTF. The DNA for the CDR3 is TGTGCCAGCACCCAGACAGGGTTGTTCGGCTACACCTTC. Full variable domain (rest looked up from reference TRBV7-2 and TRBJ1-2): GAGVSQSPSNKVTEKGKDVELRCDPISGHTALYWYRQSLGQGLEFLIYFQGNSAPDKSGLPSDRFSAERTGGSVSTLTIQRTQQEDSAVYLCASTQTGLFGYTFGSGTRLTVV.

This clonotype was observed many times. The chain's CDR3 is CASSPLAGARHEQFF. Written as DNA, the CDR3 is TGTGCCAGCAGCCCCTTAGCGGGAGCAAGGCATGAGCAGTTCTTC. The V gene is TRBV3-1, the J gene TRBJ2-1; TRBD2 matches at 9 bases. Germline V gives CDR1 LGHDT, CDR2 YNNKEL (reference sequence). The length of the CDR3 is 15 residues. J lost 8 bases, V lost 4 bases, and 9 bases had no gene match.

This clonotype came up many times. The rearrangement uses TRBV19 and TRBJ1-1, with a weak D call TRBD1 (6 bases). The CDR3 extends over 16 amino acids. V was pared by 5 bases and J by 0 bases, with 16 bases between. Germline CDR1 reads LNHDA; CDR2 reads SQIVND (reference sequence). CDR3 sequence (DNA): TGTGCCAGTAGTGCTATCTGGACAGAATTGAACACTGAAGCTTTCTTT. Encoded protein: CASSAIWTELNTEAFF.

This clonotype was found a few times. This chain joins TRBV15 and TRBJ2-1; D unclear. The germline V and J ends were trimmed by 5 bases and 2 bases, with 10 bases remaining between them. CDR1 is LNHNV and CDR2 is YYDKDF in the germline V gene (reference sequence). This CDR3 comprises 14 residues. The CDR3 nucleotides are TGTGCCACCAGCGATTTTAAGACCTACAATGAGCAGTTCTTC. As protein: CATSDFKTYNEQFF.

This clonotype appeared many times. The chain recombines TRBV6-2 or TRBV6-3 with TRBJ1-2; D call uncertain. The V end lost 6 bases, the J end lost 7 bases, and 18 bases lay between the germline ends. Germline V gene lookup returns CDR1 MNHEY and CDR2 SVGEGT. The CDR3 has 14 amino acids. The CDR3 coding sequence is TGTGCCAGCAGCGTTGGAGTTGTATTCAGTGGCTACACCTTC. It is translated as CASSVGVVFSGYTF.

Details on this clonotype: A single base separates this from a much larger clone, so it may be a read error. The V gene is TRBV10-3, the J gene TRBJ1-5, with 9 bases aligning to TRBD1. The CDR3 consists of 17 residues. Germline CDR1 ENHRY, CDR2 SYGVKD. The CDR3: CAISVDPVQGANHPQHF. Written as DNA, the CDR3 is TGTGCCATCAGTGTTGACCCTGTACAGGGGGCGAATCATCCCCAGCATTTT.

This clonotype was recorded a few times. The chain is built from TRBV7-2 and TRBJ1-5, with D unresolved. Trimming took off 6 bases at V and 5 bases at J, with 11 bases between the two ends. The CDR3 consists of 13 residues. The germline V gene has CDR1 SGHTA and CDR2 FQGNSA. The CDR3 spells CASSNRADQPQHF. The CDR3 DNA is TGTGCCAGCAGTAATCGAGCGGATCAGCCCCAGCATTTT.

The sample holds many counts of this clonotype. This chain joins TRBV13 and TRBJ2-2, with D unclear. Trimming shortened V by 3 bases and J by 2 bases, and 10 bases separated the two germline ends. CDR1 and CDR2 (germline): PRHDT, FYEKMQ (reference sequence). This CDR3 comprises 15 residues. The CDR3 reads CASSFVGRNTGELFF. The DNA of the CDR3 is TGTGCCAGCAGCTTCGTAGGCAGAAACACCGGGGAGCTGTTTTTT. Drawing the rest from reference TRBV13 and TRBJ2-2, the complete variable domain is AAGVIQSPRHLIKEKRETATLKCYPIPRHDTVYWYQQGPGQDPQFLISFYEKMQSDKGSIPDRFSAQQFSDYHSELNMSSLELGDSALYFCASSFVGRNTGELFFGEGSRLTVL.

The chain couples TRBV5-4 to TRBJ2-7; 7 bases align to TRBD2. Germline V CDR1 and CDR2: SGHNT, YYREEE (reference sequence). The CDR3 runs to 14 residues. V shed 0 bases, J shed 2 bases, and the junction held 2 bases outside the gene matches. CDR3 amino acids: CASSLELAPYEQYF. Written as DNA, the CDR3 is TGTGCCAGCAGCTTGGAACTAGCGCCCTACGAGCAGTACTTC.

The chain has TRBV28 and TRBJ2-1; 10 bases are a match to TRBD2. Germline V gene sequence: CDR1 MDHEN, CDR2 SYDVKM. The CDR3 has 15 amino acids. J gave up 0 bases and V 9 bases, and 5 bases lay outside the gene matches. The CDR3 region has the DNA TGTGCCAGTTGGAGACTAGCGGGCTCCTACAATGAGCAGTTCTTC. Its protein product is CASWRLAGSYNEQFF. The full variable domain, in which reference TRBV28 and TRBJ2-1 provide the parts outside the CDR3, is DVKVTQSSRYLVKRTGEKVFLECVQDMDHENMFWYRQDPGLGLRLIYFSYDVKMKEKGDIPEGYSVSREKKERFSLILESASTNQTSMYLCASWRLAGSYNEQFFGPGTRLTVL.

This clonotype was observed a handful of times. Compared with germline, one end of the junction differs, possibly owing to a read error. The V and J genes are TRBV7-2 and TRBJ1-6; possible D gene TRBD1, 6 bases. Germline V gene lookup returns CDR1 SGHTA and CDR2 FQGNSA. The CDR3 totals 15 residues. CDR3 nucleotides: TGTGCCAGCAGCTTAGGGGGGGGGCGCGGGCCATTAACCGTCTTT. Its translation: CASSLGGGRGPLTVF.

This clonotype came up a few times. This sequence joins TRBV10-3 and TRBJ2-7; 13 bases are a match to TRBD2. The CDR3 is 16 residues long. With V trimmed by 2 bases and J by 3 bases, 4 bases remained unmatched. Per germline, CDR1 ENHRY and CDR2 SYGVKD. The CDR3 here is CAISETGLAGDYEQYF. The CDR3 DNA reads as TGTGCCATCAGTGAGACAGGACTAGCGGGGGACTACGAGCAGTACTTC.

This clonotype was seen at least ten times. The V call is TRBV12-3 or TRBV12-4, the J call TRBJ1-1; D uncertain. V was trimmed by 1 base and J by 11 bases, leaving 8 bases between them. This CDR3 comprises 11 residues. The CDR3 nucleotides read TGTGCCAGCAGTTTAGGCGGGAGGGCTTTCTTT. Its translation is CASSLGGRAFF.

The chain carries TRBV7-2 and TRBJ1-4, with D perhaps matching TRBD1 (5 bases). There are 16 residues in the CDR3. Trimming stripped 4 bases from V and 3 bases from J, with 15 bases between. Germline values: CDR1 SGHTA, CDR2 FQGNSA. DNA of the CDR3: TGTGCCAGCAGCTGGGGGTCGGAAAGGGCTAATGAAAAACTGTTTTTT. Amino acid sequence: CASSWGSERANEKLFF.

This clonotype has a handful of counts. The rearrangement links TRBV4-1 to TRBJ1-3; D is possibly TRBD1 (5 bases). The germline V gene encodes CDR1 MGHRA and CDR2 YSYEKL. The length of the CDR3 is 19 residues. Trimming took 3 bases from V and 0 from J, leaving 21 bases between them. The DNA for the CDR3 is TGCGCCAGCAGCCAGCTTCGGATACAACAGGCCTACTCTGGAAACACCATATATTTT. This encodes CASSQLRIQQAYSGNTIYF.

This clonotype came up many times. Written as DNA, the CDR3 is TGCGCCAGCAGCTCAACAGGGCGTGGAGTAAAACTGTTTTTT. This codes for CASSSTGRGVKLFF. The chain carries TRBV5-1 and TRBJ1-4; a possible D gene is TRBD1 (6 bases). V lost 3 bases and J 10 bases, leaving 16 bases between the germline ends. The CDR3 runs to 14 residues. The germline CDR1 and CDR2 sequences are SGHRS and YFSETQ.

As for this clonotype: One base away lies a much larger clone, so this may be a sequencing read error. The chain has TRBV4-3 and TRBJ2-7; D assignment may be TRBD1 or TRBD2 (6 bases each). Germline loops: CDR1 LGHNA, CDR2 YSLEER. This CDR3 contains 14 residues. CDR3: CASSQDWGAYGQYF. In DNA form, the CDR3 reads TGCGCCAGCAGCCAAGATTGGGGGGCCTACGGGCAGTACTTC.

V and J are TRBV29-1 and TRBJ2-1; TRBD1 might be the D (6 bases). Trimming removed 7 bases from V and 2 bases from J, with 12 bases in between. The CDR3 length is 13 residues. Germline values: CDR1 SQVTM, CDR2 ANQGSEA. The CDR3 DNA reads as TGCAGCGAAAGACAGGAGCCCTACAATGAGCAGTTCTTC. It encodes CSERQEPYNEQFF.

To note about this clonotype: Given a much more abundant clone one base away, this may be a read error. This chain connects TRBV12-3 or TRBV12-4 to TRBJ2-5; no reliable D call. The CDR3 is 15 residues long. V was trimmed by 3 bases and J by 5 bases, leaving 16 bases between them. The CDR3 is CASSFTHRVVETQYF. CDR3 sequence (DNA): TGTGCCAGCAGTTTTACCCATCGAGTTGTGGAGACCCAGTACTTC.

This clonotype appeared many times. The chain has TRBV10-3 and TRBJ1-5; D gene unclear. The CDR3 extends over 13 amino acids. The V gene lost 7 bases and the J gene lost 4 bases, with 11 bases spanning the gap. Germline V gene lookup returns CDR1 ENHRY and CDR2 SYGVKD. CDR3 protein: CAITRDPNQPQHF. In DNA, the CDR3 is TGTGCCATCACCCGAGACCCAAATCAGCCCCAGCATTTT.

There are a few counts of this clonotype. This chain uses TRBV2 with TRBJ1-1; 7 nucleotides line up with TRBD1. Germline trimming cut 6 bases from V and 5 bases from J; bases unmatched to any gene: 12. CDR3 size: 15 residues. Germline values: CDR1 SNHLY, CDR2 FYNNEI. This CDR3 reads CASRVARQGRTEAFF. CDR3 coding DNA: TGTGCCAGCAGGGTCGCCCGACAGGGTCGGACTGAAGCTTTCTTT.

This sequence joins TRBV25-1 and TRBJ1-4, with a possible D match to TRBD1 (6 bases). The CDR3 covers 15 residues. Germline CDR1 is MGHDK and CDR2 is SYGVNS. V lost 6 bases and J lost 5, with 16 bases in between. The CDR3: CASRDSGGANEKLFF. In nucleotides, the CDR3 is TGTGCCAGCAGGGACAGCGGTGGGGCCAATGAAAAACTGTTTTTT.

In regard to this clonotype: This may stem from a read error, because a much larger clone lies one nucleotide away. The chain uses TRBV6-5 and TRBJ1-1; D is unresolved. The CDR3 totals 15 residues. CDR1 and CDR2 from the germline V gene are MNHEY and SVGAGI. V lost 2 bases and J 4 bases, leaving 14 bases between the germline ends. CDR3 sequence (DNA): TGTGCCAGCAGTTACGTAAGGTCGGCCGGCACTGAAGCTTTCTTT. Translated: CASSYVRSAGTEAFF.

Many counts were recorded for this clonotype. The gene calls are TRBV29-1 and TRBJ1-2; D possibly corresponds to TRBD1 (5 bases). Germline V gene sequence: CDR1 SQVTM, CDR2 ANQGSEA. Trimming left V 0 bases short and J 8 bases short, with 13 bases between. This CDR3 spans 13 amino acids. The CDR3 protein is CSVEDLGEEGYTF. CDR3 coding DNA: TGCAGCGTTGAAGATCTAGGGGAGGAGGGCTACACCTTC.